This T cell receptor (beta chain) was sequenced for a study of blood T cell repertoires in COVID-19. Study-level background: All recovered Cohort 3 donors got two negative PCRs, got clearance, or saw symptom resolution.

Trimming removed 3 bases from V and 3 bases from J; junction bases left unmatched: 4. The CDR3 length is 14 residues. CDR1 is SGHRS and CDR2 is YFSETQ in the germline V gene. Repertoires were generated with immunoSEQ multiplex PCR, while TCRdb's copy carries only in-frame clones and drops some. The sample records around 190,000 clones, about 86% being singletons. This chain connects TRBV5-1 to TRBJ1-1; 8 nucleotides match TRBD1. This clonotype was obtained from a woman aged 40 to 55 in a cohort exposed to, infected with or recovered from COVID-19 (not recorded which). Sequenced sample: PBMCs or T cells enriched from blood (not recorded which). As DNA, the CDR3 is TGCGCCAGCAGCTCCAGGGGGCTCTACACTGAAGCTTTCTTT. Translation gives CASSSRGLYTEAFF.